The 4 T cell receptor beta chains presented below share a single source sample, sequenced in a study of blood T cell repertoires in COVID-19 (TCRdb year 2020). The library was made by the immunoSEQ multiplex PCR assay. Entries here come from immuneACCESS through TCRdb and include only in-frame sequences with V and J called. Some clones fail to appear in such tables; in the studies checked, an unresolved V gene covers under half of the shortfall, and the cause of the remainder is unknown. This sample holds approximately 200,000 clones; 80% to 85% were observed only once. The leading ten clones occupy about 2.9% of the sample. The sequenced sample consisted of peripheral blood. All receptors derive from a woman aged 30 to 39 who had recovered from COVID-19.

This clone was picked up one time. J is TRBJ2-3 and V is TRBV28, with 7 bases fitting TRBD2. CDR1 and CDR2 (germline): MDHEN, SYDVKM. V was clipped by 4 bases and J by 0 bases; unmatched bases: 4. The CDR3 has 15 amino acids. This CDR3 reads CASSSSGASTDTQYF. The DNA of the CDR3 is TGTGCCAGCAGTTCGAGCGGGGCTAGCACAGATACGCAGTATTTT.

The rearrangement uses TRBV9 and TRBJ1-3; tentatively, D is TRBD1 (5 bases). Per germline, CDR1 SGDLS and CDR2 YYNGEE. This CDR3 spans 15 amino acids. Trimming shortened V by 4 bases and J by 0 bases, and 11 bases separated the two germline ends. For the CDR3, the DNA is TGTGCCAGCAGCCCCGGGGGGAGCTCTGGAAACACCATATATTTT. This translates into CASSPGGSSGNTIYF.

This chain uses TRBV19 with TRBJ1-4; 7 bases agree with TRBD1. The CDR3 consists of 16 residues. Germline values: CDR1 LNHDA, CDR2 SQIVND (reference sequence). V was pared by 4 bases and J by 8 bases, with 13 bases of the junction left unmatched. For the CDR3, the DNA is TGTGCCAGTAGTACCTACGCCTTTACAGGGGAGGAAAAACTGTTTTTT. This sequence encodes CASSTYAFTGEEKLFF.

Details on this clone: The junction departs from germline at one end; a sequencing error may be responsible. This chain uses TRBV15 with TRBJ1-4; 7 bases are shared with TRBD1. The CDR3 sequence is 15 residues long. Germline CDR1 LNHNV, CDR2 YYDKDF (reference sequence). CDR3 sequence: CATSRDRDRAEKLFF. For the CDR3, the DNA is TGTGCCACCAGCCGAGACAGGGACAGAGCTGAAAAACTGTTTTTT.